The present entry profiles one T cell receptor beta chain with its context. Its antigen is still unknown. Only in-frame clones appear in the TCRdb table, and some are missing; sequencing was by immunoSEQ multiplex PCR. The table lists approximately 74,000 clones, roughly four fifths of them singletons, with about 3% in the top ten. These data are taken from a study of T cell responses to AZD1222 COVID-19 vaccine. Overall study results and limits: The sample set comprised mostly white British donors with more females, and clonal diversity was possibly underestimated. Just a handful of people given AZD1222 tested seropositive at baseline. Scientists sampled the repertoires only once the peak T cell response had passed. Spike regions recognized by vaccine-associated CD4 TCRs spanned the protein, led by 160-218 and 743-854.

The CDR3 has 15 residues. Germline CDR1 reads SQVTM; CDR2 reads ANQGSEA. With 7 bases clipped from V and 7 bases from J, the junction kept 16 bases outside the gene matches. Sequenced here: peripheral blood, sampled on day 0 of AZD1222 vaccination. The receptor was isolated from an adult in good health. The chain recombines TRBV29-1 with TRBJ2-5; 9 nucleotides align to TRBD1. CDR3 in amino acids: CSADPGTGTSGTQYF. As DNA, the CDR3 is TGCAGCGCCGACCCCGGGACAGGGACTTCGGGGACCCAGTACTTC.